The 29 T cell receptor beta chains presented below share a single source sample, sequenced in a study of T cell responses to AZD1222 COVID-19 vaccine. Data came from immunoSEQ multiplex PCR; TCRdb stores just in-frame clones and leaves some out. This sample carries about 110,000 clones, about 86% of them seen once, and the ten largest clones take approximately 3.3%. The specimen was peripheral blood, collected on day 0 of AZD1222 vaccination. The receptors come from an adult in good health.

Comments on this clone: Other DNA sequences in the sample encode the same CDR3. The chain carries TRBV11-1 and TRBJ2-7, with D perhaps matching TRBD1 (6 bases). CDR1 SGHAT and CDR2 FQDESV come from the germline V gene (reference sequence). With 5 bases removed from V and 4 bases from J, the gap between germline ends came to 9 bases. The CDR3 contains 12 residues. The CDR3, as DNA: TGTGCCAGCAGCCGGACAGTTTACGAGCAGTACTTC. Translation: CASSRTVYEQYF. Looking up the rest from reference TRBV11-1 and TRBJ2-7 gives the full variable domain: EAEVAQSPRYKITEKSQAVAFWCDPISGHATLYWYRQILGQGPELLVQFQDESVVDDSQLPKDRFSAERLKGVDSTLKIQPAELGDSAMYLCASSRTVYEQYFGPGTRLTVT.

The gene calls are TRBV19 and TRBJ1-5, with a possible D match to TRBD1 (5 bases). The CDR3 has 14 amino acids. CDR1 is LNHDA and CDR2 is SQIVND in the germline V gene (reference sequence). The V end lost 5 bases, the J end lost 5 bases, and 13 bases lay between the germline ends. The CDR3 nucleotides read TGTGCCAGTAGTTGGGGGGGACCCTATCAGCCCCAGCATTTT. It codes for CASSWGGPYQPQHF.

The chain uses TRBV5-1 and TRBJ2-1; 10 bases align to TRBD1. Germline V gene data show CDR1 as SGHRS and CDR2 as YFSETQ. The J segment lost 7 bases and the V segment lost 2 bases, leaving 3 bases of the junction unmatched. The CDR3 contains 14 residues. CDR3 sequence (DNA): TGCGCCAGCAGCTTAACGGGACAGGGGAATGAGCAGTTCTTC. Translated: CASSLTGQGNEQFF.

J is TRBJ1-1 and V is TRBV19; the match to TRBD1 covers 7 bases. Germline CDR1 and CDR2: LNHDA and SQIVND (reference sequence). J lost 1 base, V lost 8 bases, and 7 bases had no gene match. The CDR3 is made up of 14 amino acids. Written as DNA, the CDR3 is TGTGCCAGTTATTATAGGGGGCCGAACACTGAAGCTTTCTTT. Translation gives CASYYRGPNTEAFF.

The CDR3 DNA sequence: TGTGCCAGCAGCTTATGGACTAGCGTCTCCTACGAGCAGTACTTC. This sequence encodes CASSLWTSVSYEQYF. This chain connects TRBV7-2 to TRBJ2-7; TRBD2 agrees at 9 bases. The junction had 2 bases not matched to a gene; V was cut back by 2 bases and J by 0 bases. The CDR3 is made up of 15 amino acids. Germline CDR1 SGHTA, CDR2 FQGNSA.

This chain uses TRBV5-1 with TRBJ1-6, with D unclear. The CDR3 totals 16 residues. Germline CDR1 SGHRS, CDR2 YFSETQ. V shed 1 base and J shed 8 bases, with 16 bases lying between them. The DNA for the CDR3 is TGCGCCAGCAGCTTGACGCAAGACGGCGGGGATTCACCCCTCCACTTT. The encoded protein is CASSLTQDGGDSPLHF. The variable domain in full, completed from reference TRBV5-1 and TRBJ1-6, reads KAGVTQTPRYLIKTRGQQVTLSCSPISGHRSVSWYQQTPGQGLQFLFEYFSETQRNKGNFPGRFSGRQFSNSRSEMNVSTLELGDSALYLCASSLTQDGGDSPLHFGNGTRLTVT.

This sequence joins TRBV7-8 and TRBJ2-2, with TRBD1 matching 10 bases. From germline, CDR1 is SGHVS and CDR2 FQNEAQ. With V trimmed by 5 bases and J by 3 bases, 6 bases remained unmatched. The CDR3 loop spans 16 amino acids. This chain's CDR3 is CASSRAGTGDTGELFF. The CDR3 nucleotides are TGTGCCAGCAGCCGAGCGGGGACAGGGGACACCGGGGAGCTGTTTTTT.

The chain uses TRBV9 and TRBJ1-6; TRBD1 is a possible D gene (5 bases). The CDR3 length is 13 residues. V lost 7 bases and J lost 8, with 13 bases in between. Germline CDR1 reads SGDLS; CDR2 reads YYNGEE. CDR3 nucleotide sequence: TGTGCCAGCCAAAGGGGATTTGATTCACCCCTCCACTTT. Translated: CASQRGFDSPLHF.

This chain uses TRBV7-6 with TRBJ2-5, with 9 bases lining up with TRBD2. Germline-derived CDR1 and CDR2 are SGHVS and FNYEAQ. This CDR3 is built from 15 residues. Unmatched junction bases numbered 13, after V lost 5 bases and J lost 9 bases. CDR3 sequence reads: CASSPRYSGGQAQYF. Written as DNA, the CDR3 is TGTGCCAGCAGCCCGCGTTATAGCGGGGGCCAGGCCCAGTACTTC.

The J gene is TRBJ1-1, the V gene TRBV29-1; TRBD1 is a possible D gene (5 bases). Germline loops: CDR1 SQVTM, CDR2 ANQGSEA. The germline V and J ends were trimmed by 6 bases and 1 base, with 15 bases remaining between them. The CDR3 consists of 14 residues. The CDR3 DNA follows: TGCAGCGTACGTTGGGACGGAAGGAACACTGAAGCTTTCTTT. Amino acids: CSVRWDGRNTEAFF.

This clone was seen just once. The chain employs TRBV19 and TRBJ1-1; no reliable D call. The CDR3 loop spans 13 amino acids. Germline V CDR1 and CDR2: LNHDA, SQIVND (reference sequence). V was pared by 0 bases and J by 8 bases, with 10 bases between. CDR3 in DNA: TGTGCCAGTAGTATAGATCTGCTTTCGGAAGCTTTCTTT. Its protein product is CASSIDLLSEAFF.

This chain uses TRBV11-3 with TRBJ1-1, with 7 bases that match TRBD1. This CDR3 spans 15 amino acids. Per the germline V gene, CDR1 is SGHNT and CDR2 is YENEEA. The V segment lost 0 bases and the J segment 3 bases; nucleotides outside the gene matches: 4. CDR3 in amino acids: CASSLDSRGDTEAFF. CDR3 in DNA: TGTGCCAGCAGCTTAGATAGCAGGGGGGACACTGAAGCTTTCTTT.

CDR3 DNA sequence: TGTGCCAGCTCACCAACAGACCACAATCAGCCCCAGCATTTT. This codes for CASSPTDHNQPQHF. The V and J genes are TRBV18 and TRBJ1-5; no clear D. Germline CDR1 reads KGHSH; CDR2 reads LQKENI. Trimming left V 2 bases short and J 3 bases short, with 8 bases between. The CDR3 is made up of 14 amino acids.

This clone was recorded a few times. The genes are TRBV6-1 and TRBJ1-2, with TRBD1 identical over 10 bases. The V gene end was trimmed by 0 bases and the J gene end by 4 bases; junction bases not matched to a gene: 8. The CDR3 length is 17 residues. The germline V gene has CDR1 MNHNS and CDR2 SASEGT. The CDR3 DNA sequence: TGTGCCAGCAGTGAAGCGGTGGACAGGGGGTGGCTCTATGGCTACACCTTC. Translated: CASSEAVDRGWLYGYTF.

The sample holds a few counts of this clone. The V gene is TRBV7-9, the J gene TRBJ1-6; 9 nucleotides agree with TRBD1. The CDR3 is 14 amino acids. Germline CDR1 and CDR2: SEHNR and FQNEAQ (reference sequence). Trimming cost V 6 bases and J 10 bases; bases outside gene matches: 7. Here the CDR3 DNA reads TGTGCCAGCAGGGATACAGGGGGCGGGTCACCCCTCCACTTT. This translates into CASRDTGGGSPLHF.

The sample holds one count of this clone. CDR3 region: CASSSMSGNQPQHF. The CDR3 DNA reads TGTGCCAGCAGCTCTATGAGCGGCAATCAGCCCCAGCATTTT. The chain links TRBV11-1 to TRBJ1-5; D gene uncertain. V gave up 4 bases and J gave up 2 bases, with 9 bases separating them. Germline CDR1 is SGHAT and CDR2 is FQDESV (reference sequence). This CDR3 comprises 14 residues.

The rearrangement uses TRBV7-2 and TRBJ2-7, with a weak D call TRBD2 (6 bases). V lost 1 base and J 0 bases, leaving 10 bases between the germline ends. The CDR3 runs 15 residues. The V gene's germline CDR1 is SGHTA and CDR2 FQGNSA. The CDR3 bases are TGTGCCAGCAGCTTAGAAGCTAGCGTCTCCTACGAGCAGTACTTC. As protein: CASSLEASVSYEQYF.

The V gene is TRBV5-6, the J gene TRBJ1-5; 8 nucleotides line up with TRBD1. The CDR3 runs to 13 residues. Germline CDR1 SGHDT, CDR2 YYEEEE. V shed 3 bases, J shed 6 bases, and the junction held 2 bases outside the gene matches. The CDR3 loop is CASSSDRGQPQHF. The CDR3 coding sequence is TGTGCCAGCAGCTCCGACAGGGGTCAGCCCCAGCATTTT.

The sample holds one count of this clone. The rearrangement uses TRBV7-2 and TRBJ2-1; D gene unclear. Per germline, CDR1 SGHTA and CDR2 FQGNSA. V lost 4 bases and J lost 2, with 15 bases in between. The CDR3 contains 16 residues. CDR3 residues: CASSSQMGIPYNEQFF. The CDR3 coding sequence is TGTGCCAGCAGCTCCCAAATGGGGATTCCCTACAATGAGCAGTTCTTC.

The CDR3 sequence: CAISESPRSKSSGANVLTF. For the CDR3, the DNA is TGTGCCATCAGTGAGTCCCCCAGGAGCAAATCCTCTGGGGCCAACGTCCTGACTTTC. The gene calls are TRBV10-3 and TRBJ2-6; unclear D gene. CDR3 size: 19 residues. V lost 0 bases, J lost 0 bases, and 15 bases lay in between. Looked up from germline, CDR1 is ENHRY and CDR2 is SYGVKD.

The J gene is TRBJ1-5, the V gene TRBV5-5; D is possibly TRBD1 (5 bases). V lost 5 bases, J lost 6 bases, and 24 bases lay in between. The germline V gene encodes CDR1 SGHKS and CDR2 YYEKEE (reference sequence). The CDR3 loop spans 17 amino acids. CDR3 residues: CASSRVGERKGSQPQHF. The CDR3, as DNA: TGTGCCAGCAGTCGCGTAGGGGAAAGGAAAGGGAGTCAGCCCCAGCATTTT.

The J gene is TRBJ1-4, the V gene TRBV29-1; D may be TRBD1 (6 bases). The CDR3 spans 13 residues. Germline CDR1 SQVTM, CDR2 ANQGSEA. Deletions cut 7 bases from V and 8 bases from J, with 17 bases between. DNA of the CDR3: TGCAGCGGGAAGACGAGGGGGAACGAAAAACTGTTTTTT. Translating gives CSGKTRGNEKLFF.

The genes are TRBV2 and TRBJ2-3, with TRBD2 identical over 13 bases. In germline, CDR1 is SNHLY, CDR2 FYNNEI. There are 18 residues in the CDR3. Trimming cost V 8 bases and J 5 bases; bases outside gene matches: 16. CDR3 region: CASGQHQPGLAGLDTQYF. The CDR3, as DNA: TGTGCCAGCGGCCAACACCAACCGGGACTAGCGGGGTTAGATACGCAGTATTTT.

The chain joins TRBV12-3 or TRBV12-4 to TRBJ1-1, with TRBD1 identical over 9 bases. The J segment lost 9 bases and the V segment lost 3 bases, leaving 2 bases of the junction unmatched. This CDR3 is built from 12 residues. The CDR3 region is CASSFGQGKAFF. CDR3 bases: TGTGCCAGCAGTTTCGGACAGGGGAAAGCTTTCTTT.

The gene calls are TRBV9 and TRBJ1-2; D gene uncertain. The CDR3 contains 15 residues. V lost 1 base and J 7 bases, leaving 17 bases between the germline ends. Germline lookup yields CDR1 SGDLS and CDR2 YYNGEE. In DNA form, the CDR3 reads TGTGCCAGCAGCGTATCCCTAGGGCAGACCGGTGGCTACACCTTC. As protein: CASSVSLGQTGGYTF.

This clone was seen a few times. The chain couples TRBV11-2 to TRBJ2-7; D call uncertain. This CDR3 comprises 13 residues. CDR1 is SGHAT and CDR2 is FQNNGV in the germline V gene. The ends were cut back, 5 bases at V and 4 bases at J, with 12 bases in the middle. The CDR3 loop reads CASSPRTVYEQYF. For the CDR3, the DNA is TGTGCCAGCAGCCCTAGGACCGTTTACGAGCAGTACTTC.

The genes are TRBV6-2 or TRBV6-3 and TRBJ1-6; 11 positions agree with TRBD1. The CDR3 covers 17 residues. V shed 0 bases, J shed 9 bases, and the junction held 7 bases outside the gene matches. Germline CDR1 and CDR2: MNHEY and SVGEGT. The CDR3 sequence: CASSYSPDRGPGSPLHF. The CDR3 DNA sequence: TGTGCCAGCAGTTACTCGCCGGACAGGGGGCCTGGTTCACCCCTCCACTTT.

J is TRBJ1-5 and V is TRBV3-1 (or the pseudogene TRBV3-2), with D maybe TRBD1 (5 bases). The CDR3 is made up of 14 amino acids. Trimming cost V 0 bases and J 5 bases, with 8 bases left between them. In germline, CDR1 is LGHDT, CDR2 YNNKEL (reference sequence). The CDR3 DNA reads as TGTGCCAGCAGCCAAGATTCGGGGGATCAGCCCCAGCATTTT. This sequence encodes CASSQDSGDQPQHF.

V is TRBV5-4 and J is TRBJ2-2; 10 nucleotides match TRBD2. CDR3 length equals 18 residues. With 2 bases clipped from V and 4 bases from J, the junction kept 11 bases outside the gene matches. Per the germline V gene, CDR1 is SGHNT and CDR2 is YYREEE (reference sequence). DNA of the CDR3: TGTGCCAGCAGCTTCGGGCGAGCGGGGGGGCCGGGCACCGGGGAGCTGTTTTTT. Protein product: CASSFGRAGGPGTGELFF.